This TCR beta chain was captured in a study of human versus mouse CDR3 diversity and MHC coevolution. In the study overall: immunoSEQ was reported to reach one in 200,000 T cells sensitivity.

V was shortened by 9 bases and J by 5 bases, with 19 bases between the two germline ends. The CDR3 has 14 residues. The germline gives CDR1 SNHLY, CDR2 FYNNEI. This clone was counted a few times. Its specificity is unknown. Study outcomes and limitations: Compared with mice, human CDR3s carried more deletions and insertions on average.

The table came from immunoSEQ multiplex PCR; TCRdb's copy has only in-frame clones and leaves some out. The sample carries 60,000 or so clones, 85% to 95% recorded once. The receptor's source is a person between 55 and 70 years old in good health. V gene TRBV2 combines with J gene TRBJ2-5; weak D call: TRBD2 (7 bases). Specimen: naive CD4+ T cells from blood. The subset was: CD45RO-negative CD62L-positive naive CD4 T cells. The CDR3 sequence is CARGGEPESETQYF. The CDR3 bases are TGTGCCAGAGGGGGGGAACCTGAATCGGAGACCCAGTACTTC. The full variable domain, with the rest looked up from reference TRBV2 and TRBJ2-5, is EPEVTQTPSHQVTQMGQEVILRCVPISNHLYFYWYRQILGQKVEFLVSFYNNEISEKSEIFDDQFSVERPDGSNFTLKIRSTKLEDSAMYFCARGGEPESETQYFGPGTRLLVL.